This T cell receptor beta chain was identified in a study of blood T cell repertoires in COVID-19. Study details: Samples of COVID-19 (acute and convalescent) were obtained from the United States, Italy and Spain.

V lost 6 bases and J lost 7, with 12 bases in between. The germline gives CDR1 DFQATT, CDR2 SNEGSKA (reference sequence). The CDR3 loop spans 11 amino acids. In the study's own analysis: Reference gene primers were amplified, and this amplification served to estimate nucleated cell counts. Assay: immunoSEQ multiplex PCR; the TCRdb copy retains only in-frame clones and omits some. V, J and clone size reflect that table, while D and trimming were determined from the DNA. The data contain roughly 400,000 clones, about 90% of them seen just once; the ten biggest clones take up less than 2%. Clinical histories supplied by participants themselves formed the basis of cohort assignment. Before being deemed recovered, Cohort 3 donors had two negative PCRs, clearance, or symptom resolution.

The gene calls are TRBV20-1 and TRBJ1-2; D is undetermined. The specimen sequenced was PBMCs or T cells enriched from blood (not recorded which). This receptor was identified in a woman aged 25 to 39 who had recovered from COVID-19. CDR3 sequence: CSAQHRSGYTF. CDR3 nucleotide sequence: TGCAGTGCCCAGCACAGAAGTGGCTACACCTTC.